Following are 32 T cell receptor beta chains from one sample sequenced in a study of radiotherapy plus CTLA-4 blockade in lung cancer. The data were produced by immunoSEQ multiplex PCR, yet TCRdb's version contains in-frame clones alone and is incomplete. Of more than 90,000 clones listed, 81% are singletons. Sequenced material: peripheral blood, taken from a patient treated with radiotherapy plus ipilimumab. The receptors were sampled from a human donor with non-small cell lung cancer that progressed on radiotherapy plus ipilimumab. Some clones in this sample may be carry-over from other donors' samples.

The chain recombines TRBV5-1 with TRBJ2-2; D is possibly TRBD1 (6 bases). V was clipped by 1 base and J by 11 bases, with 15 bases between them. CDR3 length: 14 amino acids. Germline V gene lookup returns CDR1 SGHRS and CDR2 YFSETQ. The chain's CDR3 is CASSLYVTGGELFF. The CDR3 DNA is TGCGCCAGCAGCTTGTATGTGACAGGAGGCGAGCTGTTTTTT.

The chain combines TRBV18 with TRBJ1-2; D remains unclear. The CDR3 has 12 amino acids. The germline V and J ends were trimmed by 3 bases and 8 bases, with 10 bases remaining between them. The germline CDR1 and CDR2 sequences are KGHSH and LQKENI. The CDR3 loop is CASSPGGFGYTF. CDR3 coding DNA: TGTGCCAGCTCACCGGGCGGGTTCGGCTACACCTTC.

The chain joins TRBV6-1 to TRBJ2-2; D uncertain. Trimming stripped 0 bases from V and 6 bases from J, with 8 bases between. Germline values: CDR1 MNHNS, CDR2 SASEGT. The CDR3 is 14 residues long. CDR3 sequence reads: CASSEARAPGELFF. The CDR3 DNA follows: TGTGCCAGCAGTGAAGCAAGGGCCCCCGGGGAGCTGTTTTTT.

This chain links TRBV29-1 with TRBJ1-2; no clear D. This CDR3 is built from 13 residues. Germline-derived CDR1 and CDR2 are SQVTM and ANQGSEA. Trimming took off 1 base at V and 6 bases at J, with 12 bases between the two ends. The CDR3: CSVEVLQADGYTF. In DNA, the CDR3 is TGCAGCGTTGAAGTATTGCAGGCTGATGGCTACACCTTC.

The chain joins TRBV9 to TRBJ2-4; D might be TRBD2 (6 bases). V gave up 0 bases and J gave up 3 bases, with 10 bases separating them. Germline-derived CDR1 and CDR2 are SGDLS and YYNGEE. The CDR3 has 15 residues. CDR3 in DNA: TGTGCCAGCAGCGTAGGAAATAGCGGCAAAAACATTCAGTACTTC. Translating it yields CASSVGNSGKNIQYF.

The rearrangement uses TRBV6-6 and TRBJ1-6; D uncertain. Trimming removed 6 bases at V and 7 bases at J, with 7 bases between. The CDR3 extends over 12 amino acids. Germline V lookup: CDR1 MNHNY, CDR2 SVGAGI (reference sequence). DNA of the CDR3: TGTGCCAGCAGAGAAGAGAATTCACCCCTCCACTTT. Translation gives CASREENSPLHF.

The chain carries TRBV11-1 and TRBJ2-5; 11 nucleotides align to TRBD2. The V gene end was trimmed by 3 bases and the J gene end by 4 bases; junction bases not matched to a gene: 7. The CDR3 totals 16 residues. Germline values: CDR1 SGHAT, CDR2 FQDESV (reference sequence). The CDR3 region has the DNA TGTGCCAGCAGCTTGAACCGCGGACTAGCGGGAGAGACCCAGTACTTC. Residues: CASSLNRGLAGETQYF. Full variable domain (outside the CDR3, taken from reference TRBV11-1 and TRBJ2-5): EAEVAQSPRYKITEKSQAVAFWCDPISGHATLYWYRQILGQGPELLVQFQDESVVDDSQLPKDRFSAERLKGVDSTLKIQPAELGDSAMYLCASSLNRGLAGETQYFGPGTRLLVL.

This clone was counted a few times. The J gene is TRBJ1-2, the V gene TRBV10-3, with TRBD1 as a possible D gene (5 bases). The CDR3 extends over 19 amino acids. In germline, CDR1 is ENHRY, CDR2 SYGVKD. V was pared by 0 bases and J by 4 bases, with 24 bases between. The CDR3 DNA sequence: TGTGCCATCAGTGAGTCGACGTTTCCCACAGCACGGGGACTCTATGGCTACACCTTC. Amino acid sequence: CAISESTFPTARGLYGYTF.

The V and J genes are TRBV12-5 and TRBJ1-4; no reliable D call. CDR1 LGHNT and CDR2 FRNRAP come from the germline V gene. The CDR3 consists of 16 residues. With 1 base removed from V and 0 bases from J, the gap between germline ends came to 9 bases. CDR3 sequence reads: CASGLDARATNEKLFF. The CDR3 DNA sequence: TGTGCTAGTGGTTTGGATGCGAGAGCAACTAATGAAAAACTGTTTTTT. The full variable domain, in which reference TRBV12-5 and TRBJ1-4 provide the parts outside the CDR3, is DARVTQTPRHKVTEMGQEVTMRCQPILGHNTVFWYRQTMMQGLELLAYFRNRAPLDDSGMPKDRFSAEMPDATLATLKIQPSEPRDSAVYFCASGLDARATNEKLFFGSGTQLSVL.

The CDR3 DNA follows: TGTGCCAGCAGCTGGCTCAATGAGCAGTTCTTC. As protein: CASSWLNEQFF. The rearrangement joins TRBV5-6 to TRBJ2-1; D call uncertain. CDR3 length: 11 amino acids. V was clipped by 3 bases and J by 6 bases, with 4 bases between them. The germline V gene encodes CDR1 SGHDT and CDR2 YYEEEE.

This rearrangement joins TRBV18 to TRBJ2-2; possibly TRBD1 for D (6 bases). Germline V CDR1 and CDR2: KGHSH, LQKENI. Trimming removed 0 bases at V and 5 bases at J, with 10 bases between. This CDR3 spans 15 amino acids. The CDR3 region has the DNA TGTGCCAGCTCACCACCAGGGGGATTTACCGGGGAGCTGTTTTTT. This encodes CASSPPGGFTGELFF.

The chain uses TRBV7-3 and TRBJ1-2; a weak D match, TRBD1 (5 bases). Trimming took 2 bases from V and 6 from J, leaving 13 bases between them. CDR1 is SGHTA and CDR2 is FQGTGA in the germline V gene. The CDR3 spans 14 residues. The CDR3 bases are TGTGCCAGCAGCTTAGGGGCAGGGTCGAATGGCTACACCTTC. Translating gives CASSLGAGSNGYTF.

This chain connects TRBV6-1 to TRBJ1-5; D call uncertain. Trimming pared 2 bases from V and 6 bases from J, leaving 5 bases between. This CDR3 contains 12 residues. Germline-derived CDR1 and CDR2 are MNHNS and SASEGT. The CDR3 spells CASSELLQPQHF. DNA for the CDR3: TGTGCCAGCAGTGAACTTCTTCAGCCCCAGCATTTT.

The V and J genes are TRBV19 and TRBJ1-5; D is perhaps TRBD1 (6 bases). Germline CDR1 LNHDA, CDR2 SQIVND (reference sequence). The CDR3 loop spans 15 amino acids. Between the trimmed V and J ends, which lost 7 bases and 5 bases, there was a span of 18 bases. The DNA for the CDR3 is TGTGCCAGTAAATATTGGGAGGACAGCGATCAGCCCCAGCATTTT. Protein: CASKYWEDSDQPQHF.

The rearrangement joins TRBV25-1 to TRBJ1-2; the match to TRBD1 covers 12 bases. After removal of 2 bases from V and 3 bases from J, the junction contained 10 bases not matched to a gene. CDR3 size: 18 residues. In germline, CDR1 is MGHDK, CDR2 SYGVNS. CDR3 coding DNA: TGTGCCAGCAGTGAACACCCGGGACAGGGGGCTGGGGACTATGGCTACACCTTC. Translated: CASSEHPGQGAGDYGYTF.

This chain joins TRBV4-1 and TRBJ1-2; 12 nucleotides line up with TRBD1. This CDR3 comprises 18 residues. Germline CDR1 and CDR2: MGHRA and YSYEKL. V was pared by 3 bases and J by 5 bases, with 13 bases of the junction left unmatched. The CDR3 spells CASSQTSGTGGFRYGYTF. The CDR3 nucleotides read TGCGCCAGCAGCCAGACGTCCGGGACAGGGGGCTTTCGGTATGGCTACACCTTC.

This clone was counted once. The V call is TRBV25-1, the J call TRBJ1-4, with D possibly matching TRBD1 (6 bases). This CDR3 spans 16 amino acids. In germline, CDR1 is MGHDK, CDR2 SYGVNS. V was trimmed by 0 bases and J by 8 bases, leaving 16 bases between them. In DNA, the CDR3 is TGTGCCAGCAGTGAATACCCGGACAGTATAGGCGAAAAACTGTTTTTT. Its protein is CASSEYPDSIGEKLFF.

V gene TRBV11-3 combines with J gene TRBJ2-2, with no clear D. Per the germline V gene, CDR1 is SGHNT and CDR2 is YENEEA. This CDR3 is 12 amino acids long. V was trimmed by 2 bases and J by 6 bases, leaving 4 bases between them. DNA of the CDR3: TGTGCCAGCAGCTTACGGTCCGGGGAGCTGTTTTTT. Its translation is CASSLRSGELFF.

This rearrangement joins TRBV18 to TRBJ2-3; D is perhaps TRBD1 (6 bases). V shed 5 bases and J shed 6 bases, with 18 bases lying between them. Germline V gene lookup returns CDR1 KGHSH and CDR2 LQKENI. This CDR3 has 15 amino acids. The CDR3 DNA is TGTGCCAGCTCATTACCGGGACAAGCTGCGGATACGCAGTATTTT. This translates into CASSLPGQAADTQYF.

The chain is built from TRBV7-2 and TRBJ1-5; D is undetermined. The CDR3 has 13 residues. CDR1 and CDR2 from the germline V gene are SGHTA and FQGNSA. V shed 1 base and J shed 4 bases, with 5 bases lying between them. The CDR3: CASSLVGNQPQHF. The DNA for the CDR3 is TGTGCCAGCAGCTTAGTGGGGAATCAGCCCCAGCATTTT.

The chain joins TRBV4-3 to TRBJ1-1; D may be TRBD1 (6 bases). The germline CDR1 and CDR2 sequences are LGHNA and YSLEER. V lost 0 bases, J lost 1 base, and 9 bases lay in between. This CDR3 is built from 15 residues. CDR3 protein: CASSQDTGTNTEAFF. CDR3 DNA: TGCGCCAGCAGCCAAGATACAGGGACGAACACTGAAGCTTTCTTT.

The chain recombines TRBV19 with TRBJ2-2, with D hard to call. V was pared by 3 bases and J by 1 base, with 9 bases between. CDR1 and CDR2 from the germline V gene are LNHDA and SQIVND (reference sequence). CDR3 length: 15 amino acids. The CDR3 bases are TGTGCCAGTAGTATGTGGGAAAGGAACACCGGGGAGCTGTTTTTT. This codes for CASSMWERNTGELFF.

V usage is TRBV9 and J usage is TRBJ1-3; D gene unclear. CDR1 and CDR2 (germline): SGDLS, YYNGEE. V lost 0 bases to trimming and J lost 4 bases, with 14 bases between them. The CDR3 extends over 16 amino acids. As DNA, the CDR3 is TGTGCCAGCAGCGTAGGAGGAGCGGCCTCGGGAAACACCATATATTTT. Encoded protein: CASSVGGAASGNTIYF.

Written as DNA, the CDR3 is TGCGCCAGCAGCCTGACAGAAAACTATGGCTACACCTTC. Its translation: CASSLTENYGYTF. The chain is built from TRBV5-1 and TRBJ1-2, with D possibly being TRBD1 (5 bases). V was trimmed by 4 bases and J by 2 bases, leaving 9 bases between them. CDR1 and CDR2 from the germline V gene are SGHRS and YFSETQ. The CDR3 is 13 residues long. Looking up the rest from reference TRBV5-1 and TRBJ1-2 gives the full variable domain: KAGVTQTPRYLIKTRGQQVTLSCSPISGHRSVSWYQQTPGQGLQFLFEYFSETQRNKGNFPGRFSGRQFSNSRSEMNVSTLELGDSALYLCASSLTENYGYTFGSGTRLTVV.

This clone is a singleton in its sample. J is TRBJ2-7 and V is TRBV5-1, with a weak D call TRBD1 (6 bases). The V end was cut by 4 bases, the J end by 5 bases, with 19 bases between. The germline V gene has CDR1 SGHRS and CDR2 YFSETQ. CDR3 length: 15 residues. Written as DNA, the CDR3 is TGCGCCAGCAGCCCCAGCCCCGGGACACTAAACGAGCAGTACTTC. This translates into CASSPSPGTLNEQYF.

A single count supports this clone. The V call is TRBV25-1, the J call TRBJ1-2, with D unresolved. Trimming took 0 bases from V and 4 from J, leaving 9 bases between them. From germline, CDR1 is MGHDK and CDR2 SYGVNS. This CDR3 has 14 residues. CDR3 sequence reads: CASSEYSDTYGYTF. The DNA for the CDR3 is TGTGCCAGCAGTGAATATTCAGATACCTATGGCTACACCTTC.

The chain employs TRBV7-3 and TRBJ2-1; TRBD2 is a possible D gene (6 bases). The CDR3 contains 16 residues. V was pared by 0 bases and J by 4 bases, with 13 bases between. Germline V gene lookup returns CDR1 SGHTA and CDR2 FQGTGA. DNA for the CDR3: TGTGCCAGCAGCTTAACAGTAGCGGTGGAATACAATGAGCAGTTCTTC. Its protein product is CASSLTVAVEYNEQFF.

This chain uses TRBV30 with TRBJ1-5; D gene ambiguous. This CDR3 region has 15 residues. V lost 2 bases and J lost 3, with 14 bases in between. Germline V CDR1 and CDR2: GTSNPN, SVGIG (reference sequence). The CDR3 sequence: CAWSLGSSTNQPQHF. The CDR3 DNA sequence: TGTGCCTGGAGTTTGGGCAGCTCTACCAATCAGCCCCAGCATTTT. Complete variable domain (other parts from reference TRBV30 and TRBJ1-5): SQTIHQWPATLVQPVGSPLSLECTVEGTSNPNLYWYRQAAGRGLQLLFYSVGIGQISSEVPQNLSASRPQDRQFILSSKKLLLSDSGFYLCAWSLGSSTNQPQHFGDGTRLSIL.

The chain recombines TRBV15 with TRBJ2-4, with D unresolved. Germline CDR1 LNHNV, CDR2 YYDKDF (reference sequence). V was trimmed by 8 bases and J by 0 bases, leaving 17 bases between them. This CDR3 comprises 16 residues. The CDR3 sequence: CATADQNYLAKNIQYF. The DNA for the CDR3 is TGTGCCACCGCTGATCAGAACTATCTAGCCAAAAACATTCAGTACTTC.

The chain combines TRBV11-2 with TRBJ2-7; the match to TRBD2 covers 7 bases. Losses at the gene ends were 5 bases for V and 1 base for J; bases not matched to a gene: 14. The V gene's germline CDR1 is SGHAT and CDR2 FQNNGV. The length of the CDR3 is 17 residues. The CDR3 here is CASSHSRGLAVSYEQYF. The CDR3 DNA is TGTGCCAGCAGCCACTCCCGAGGGCTAGCGGTGTCCTACGAGCAGTACTTC.

This clone appeared once. The chain uses TRBV7-6 and TRBJ2-1; 7 bases match TRBD1. The ends lost 5 bases at V and 0 bases at J; junction bases unmatched: 7. CDR1 SGHVS and CDR2 FNYEAQ come from the germline V gene. This CDR3 has 16 residues. The DNA of the CDR3 is TGTGCCAGCAGCCGAATCAGGGGGAGCTCCTACAATGAGCAGTTCTTC. Translation: CASSRIRGSSYNEQFF.

This clone was detected a few times. V gene TRBV5-1 combines with J gene TRBJ1-4, with D unresolved. V dropped 0 bases and J dropped 4 bases, with 10 bases sitting between them. The CDR3 totals 15 residues. The germline V gene encodes CDR1 SGHRS and CDR2 YFSETQ. The CDR3 DNA sequence: TGCGCCAGCAGCTTGGCTGGGGTTGGTAATGAAAAACTGTTTTTT. This encodes CASSLAGVGNEKLFF.